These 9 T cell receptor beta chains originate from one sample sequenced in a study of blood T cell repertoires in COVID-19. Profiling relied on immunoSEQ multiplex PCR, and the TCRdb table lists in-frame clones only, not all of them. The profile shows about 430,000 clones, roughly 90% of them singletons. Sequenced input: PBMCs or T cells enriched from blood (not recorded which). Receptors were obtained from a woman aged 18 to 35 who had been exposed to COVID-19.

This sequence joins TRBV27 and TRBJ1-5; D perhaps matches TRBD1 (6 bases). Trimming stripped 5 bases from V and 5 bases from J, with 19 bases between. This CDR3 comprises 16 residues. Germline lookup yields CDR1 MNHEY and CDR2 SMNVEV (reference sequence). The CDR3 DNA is TGTGCCAGCAGTATAAGATATGAGGCAGGGGATCAGCCCCAGCATTTT. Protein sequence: CASSIRYEAGDQPQHF.

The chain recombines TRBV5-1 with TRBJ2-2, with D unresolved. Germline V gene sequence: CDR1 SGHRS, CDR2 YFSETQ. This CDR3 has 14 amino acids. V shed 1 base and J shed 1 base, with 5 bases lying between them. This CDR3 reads CASSLRENTGELFF. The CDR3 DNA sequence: TGCGCCAGCAGCTTGCGCGAGAACACCGGGGAGCTGTTTTTT.

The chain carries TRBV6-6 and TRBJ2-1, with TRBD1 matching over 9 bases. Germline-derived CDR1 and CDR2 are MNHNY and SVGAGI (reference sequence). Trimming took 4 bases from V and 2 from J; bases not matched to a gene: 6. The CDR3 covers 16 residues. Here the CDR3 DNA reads TGTGCCAGCAGTTCAACGGGACAGGGACCCTACAATGAGCAGTTCTTC. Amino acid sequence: CASSSTGQGPYNEQFF.

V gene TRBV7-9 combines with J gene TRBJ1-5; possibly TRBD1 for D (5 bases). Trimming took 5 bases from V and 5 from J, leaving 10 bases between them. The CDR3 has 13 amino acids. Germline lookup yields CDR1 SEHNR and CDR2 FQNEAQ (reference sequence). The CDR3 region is CASSHQGHQPQHF. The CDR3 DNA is TGTGCCAGCAGCCACCAGGGTCATCAGCCCCAGCATTTT.

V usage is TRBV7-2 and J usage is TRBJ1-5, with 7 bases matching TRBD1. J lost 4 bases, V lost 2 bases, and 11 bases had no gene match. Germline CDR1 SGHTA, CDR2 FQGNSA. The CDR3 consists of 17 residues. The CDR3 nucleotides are TGTGCCAGCAGCTTACCCGGGACAGCGGACCTTAATCAGCCCCAGCATTTT. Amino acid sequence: CASSLPGTADLNQPQHF.

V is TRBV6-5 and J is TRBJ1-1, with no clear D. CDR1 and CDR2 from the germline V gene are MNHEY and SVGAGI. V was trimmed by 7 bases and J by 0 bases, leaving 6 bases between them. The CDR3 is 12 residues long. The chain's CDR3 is CASNNMNTEAFF. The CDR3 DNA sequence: TGTGCCAGCAACAACATGAACACTGAAGCTTTCTTT.

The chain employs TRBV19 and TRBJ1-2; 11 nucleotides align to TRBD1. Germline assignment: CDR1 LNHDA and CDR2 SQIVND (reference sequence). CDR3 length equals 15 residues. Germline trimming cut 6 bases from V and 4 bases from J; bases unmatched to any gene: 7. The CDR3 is CASRGQGDGFYGYTF. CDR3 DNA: TGTGCCAGTAGGGGACAGGGGGACGGTTTCTATGGCTACACCTTC.

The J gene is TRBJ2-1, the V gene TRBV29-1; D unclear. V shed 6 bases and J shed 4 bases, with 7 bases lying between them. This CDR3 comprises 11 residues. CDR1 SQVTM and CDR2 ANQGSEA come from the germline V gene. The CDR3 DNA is TGCAGCGTCGGGTGGTACAATGAGCAGTTCTTC. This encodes CSVGWYNEQFF.

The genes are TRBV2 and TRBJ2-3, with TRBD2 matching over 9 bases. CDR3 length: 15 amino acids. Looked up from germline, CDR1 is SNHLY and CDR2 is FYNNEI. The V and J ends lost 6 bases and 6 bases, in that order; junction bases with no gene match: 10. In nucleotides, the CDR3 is TGTGCCAGCAGGACTAGCGGCGCCGTTGGGGATACGCAGTATTTT. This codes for CASRTSGAVGDTQYF.